The clone carrying this TCR beta chain was counted only a few times. Germline V gives CDR1 SGHTA, CDR2 FQGNSA. The CDR3 covers 19 residues. Trimming removed 1 base at V and 2 bases at J, with 22 bases between. Whenever a sample was processed, at least 6.5 million PBMCs were isolated. Sample-barcoded 5' priming and a J-beta primer mix drove a second PCR of about 7 to 12 cycles. Template switching added a 12-random-nucleotide identifier to every cDNA molecule. MiXCR was run by TCRdb on the 5' RACE reads, yielding one entry per CDR3 protein. The sample consists of more than 600,000 distinct CDR3 sequences, 20% to 25% of them appearing once. This record comes from a study of blood T cells in healthy people across ages. This sample was shared with a second study, whose subject was T cells of mothers and their children. As that report states: A few healthy Caucasian mothers, along with their six children, were the donors. At around 1.5 ug per 15 ul, all of the extracted RNA went into cDNA synthesis.

V and J are TRBV7-2 and TRBJ2-3, with D tentatively TRBD2 (5 bases). Sequencing input: blood. This sequence originates from a boy aged 5 to 17 in good health. The CDR3 region is CASSLEIYRTGGFTDTQYF. The CDR3, as DNA: TGTGCCAGCAGCTTAGAAATATATCGGACTGGAGGTTTCACAGATACGCAGTATTTT. The whole variable domain, remainder taken from reference TRBV7-2 and TRBJ2-3, is GAGVSQSPSNKVTEKGKDVELRCDPISGHTALYWYRQSLGQGLEFLIYFQGNSAPDKSGLPSDRFSAERTGGSVSTLTIQRTQQEDSAVYLCASSLEIYRTGGFTDTQYFGPGTRLTVL.